Listed below are T cell receptor beta chains from one sample, sequenced in a study of blood T cell repertoires in COVID-19. Method: immunoSEQ multiplex PCR; TCRdb's copy keeps in-frame clones and lacks some. The data show 190,000 or so clones, roughly 90% seen once. Material: PBMCs or T cells enriched from blood (not recorded which). The receptors come from a man between 18 and 35 years old with acute COVID-19. Both conserved end residues are part of each CDR3. The D gene is left open where the match is weak. Size is stated for part of the rows, as once, few or many counts, or as a class when the clone is expanded.

d_gene,v_gene,j_gene,abundance,CDR3aa,CDR3nt
-,TRBV28,TRBJ2-7,-,CASSWIRAAEQYF,TGTGCCAGCAGTTGGATCAGGGCCGCCGAGCAGTACTTC
-,TRBV28,TRBJ2-2,-,CASSSWGGTGELFF,TGTGCCAGCAGTTCCTGGGGCGGAACCGGGGAGCTGTTTTTT
TRBD1,TRBV28,TRBJ2-1,-,CASRTGGFGEQFF,TGTGCCAGCAGGACAGGGGGGTTTGGGGAGCAGTTCTTC
-,TRBV4-2,TRBJ2-1,few,CASSRNLESSNEQFF,TGTGCCAGCAGCCGCAACCTGGAGAGCTCCAATGAGCAGTTCTTC
-,TRBV6-5,TRBJ2-7,-,CASSYSLRGKDEQYF,TGTGCCAGCAGTTACTCTCTCCGGGGTAAGGACGAGCAGTACTTC
-,TRBV28,TRBJ1-5,-,CASSFPGDSNQPQHF,TGTGCCAGCAGTTTTCCCGGGGATAGCAATCAGCCCCAGCATTTT
-,TRBV11-2,TRBJ2-3,-,CASSSYPDTQYF,TGTGCCAGCAGCTCCTATCCCGATACGCAGTATTTT
TRBD2,TRBV7-3,TRBJ2-2,few,CASNLGSLAGVDTGELFF,TGTGCCAGCAACCTCGGGAGTCTAGCGGGAGTTGACACCGGGGAGCTGTTTTTT
-,TRBV5-1,TRBJ2-7,-,CASSLLLPQGEQYF,TGCGCCAGCAGCCTACTACTTCCCCAGGGCGAGCAGTACTTC
-,TRBV4-2,TRBJ2-2,-,CASSQEGRENTGELFF,TGTGCCAGCAGCCAAGAGGGCCGGGAAAACACCGGGGAGCTGTTTTTT
TRBD1,TRBV7-2,TRBJ1-2,-,CASSWDRDGYTF,TGTGCCAGCAGTTGGGACAGGGACGGCTACACCTTC
TRBD1,TRBV5-1,TRBJ2-1,-,CASSWTGVGLYNEQFF,TGCGCCAGCAGCTGGACAGGCGTGGGGCTATACAATGAGCAGTTCTTC
TRBD2,TRBV28,TRBJ2-2,-,CASSATSGRARYLTGELFF,TGTGCCAGCAGTGCGACTAGCGGGAGGGCCAGGTACTTGACCGGGGAGCTGTTTTTT
TRBD1,TRBV2,TRBJ1-2,once,CASIRGLGQGYGYTF,TGTGCCAGCATTCGGGGTCTCGGACAGGGCTATGGCTACACCTTC
-,TRBV21-1,TRBJ1-3,-,CASSPQGLRNTIYF,TGTGCCAGCAGCCCCCAGGGGCTAAGAAACACCATATATTTT
-,TRBV3-1/TRBV3-2,TRBJ1-5,-,CASSQAGGRNQPQHF,TGTGCCAGCAGCCAAGCGGGGGGGCGCAATCAGCCCCAGCATTTT
TRBD1,TRBV7-3,TRBJ2-3,-,CASSQGQGTDTQYF,TGTGCCAGCAGCCAAGGACAGGGGACAGATACGCAGTATTTT
-,TRBV2,TRBJ2-7,-,CASSDSSYEQYF,TGTGCCAGCAGTGACAGCTCCTACGAGCAGTACTTC
-,TRBV23-1,TRBJ2-3,few,CASSLLQNRDSPSTDTQYF,TGCGCCAGCAGCCTACTACAAAACCGGGACTCCCCAAGCACAGATACGCAGTATTTT
-,TRBV30,TRBJ2-3,-,CAWTPWQADTQYF,TGTGCCTGGACCCCCTGGCAGGCAGATACGCAGTATTTT
-,TRBV28,TRBJ1-6,once,CASRGGAPGNSPLHF,TGTGCCAGCAGGGGGGGGGCCCCAGGGAATTCACCCCTCCACTTT
-,TRBV5-1,TRBJ1-2,-,CASGINYGYTF,TGCGCCAGCGGCATTAACTATGGCTACACCTTC